The following is a T cell receptor beta chain sequence with its context. The data originate from a study of blood T cell repertoires in COVID-19. The wider study: Donors in the United States, Italy and Spain gave samples during acute or convalescent COVID-19. PBMCs, B-cell-depleted T cells, or T cells provided the cDNA or gDNA that made up the material.

Enrollment of patients from Seattle took place during active infection, with longitudinal follow-up. The V gene's germline CDR1 is SGHNT and CDR2 YYREEE (reference sequence). This CDR3 contains 14 residues. The V end was cut by 0 bases, the J end by 4 bases, with 8 bases between. Under the authors' procedure: Quantification of nucleated cells was approximated via reference gene primer amplification. The repertoire was sequenced with immunoSEQ multiplex PCR; TCRdb's copy has only in-frame clones and lacks some. D and trimming were read from the DNA, whereas the V and J calls and clone size are those reported in that table. This table holds more than 200,000 clones, roughly 84% found once.

Sequencing was done on a sample of peripheral blood. V is TRBV5-4 and J is TRBJ1-3; D may be TRBD1 (5 bases). The receptor's source is a woman aged 80 or older with COVID-19, enrolled during active disease. The CDR3 loop reads CASSLAPGGNTIYF. The CDR3, as DNA: TGTGCCAGCAGCTTGGCTCCAGGGGGAAACACCATATATTTT.